One sample yielded the 21 T cell receptor beta chains listed below, sequenced in a study of tumor-infiltrating lymphocytes in oesophageal squamous cell carcinoma. In TCRdb, the PCR reads were re-called with MiXCR into one record per CDR3 protein. The sample lists under 20,000 distinct CDR3 sequences; roughly 47% were seen once. The sequencing sample was made of esophageal tumor tissue. These TCRs come from a male donor with esophageal squamous cell carcinoma.

This clonotype was seen a few times. The chain employs TRBV27 and TRBJ2-5; 7 nucleotides agree with TRBD1. The J call may be mistaken, given a closer DNA end match to TRBJ2-7. CDR1 MNHEY and CDR2 SMNVEV come from the germline V gene (reference sequence). This CDR3 is built from 14 residues. CDR3 bases: TGTGCCAGCAGTTTCTCGACAGGGATCTACGAGCAGTACTTC. This translates into CASSFSTGIYEQYF.

The chain combines TRBV20-1 with TRBJ1-2; possibly TRBD1 for D (5 bases). V gave up 0 bases and J gave up 4 bases, with 15 bases separating them. The germline V gene encodes CDR1 DFQATT and CDR2 SNEGSKA (reference sequence). The CDR3 length is 15 residues. The CDR3 DNA is TGCAGTGCTAGAGATCGTCAGGGTTTAGGCTATGGCTACACCTTC. Translation gives CSARDRQGLGYGYTF.

The chain uses TRBV12-3 or TRBV12-4 and TRBJ2-1; D is uncertain. V lost 7 bases to trimming and J lost 0 bases, with 16 bases between them. CDR3 length: 16 amino acids. The CDR3 spells CASTERRVISYNEQFF. The CDR3 DNA is TGTGCCAGCACCGAAAGGAGAGTTATCTCCTACAATGAGCAGTTCTTC.

This clonotype was seen repeatedly, ten times or more. J is TRBJ2-7 and V is TRBV11-2; D remains ambiguous. Trimming removed 0 bases from V and 2 bases from J, with 5 bases in between. The CDR3 extends over 13 amino acids. From germline, CDR1 is SGHAT and CDR2 FQNNGV. The CDR3 is CASSLDFPYEQYF. The CDR3 DNA sequence: TGTGCCAGCAGCTTAGATTTCCCCTACGAGCAGTACTTC.

On this clonotype: A read error is likely, as this CDR3 ends without the conserved phenylalanine or tryptophan. The DNA is omitted, as the CDR3 cannot be located on it reliably, and the CDR3 follows TCRdb's listing. The chain combines TRBV7-6 with TRBJ2-7; whether TRBD1, the table's D call, matches the DNA was not checked. The CDR3 contains 16 residues when both ends are counted. In germline, CDR1 is SGHVS, CDR2 FNYEAQ. CDR3 region: CASSSGQSNYGYTFGS.

The gene calls are TRBV6-1 and TRBJ2-5; D gene ambiguous. The DNA end is more similar to TRBJ2-7, so the J call may be wrong. The CDR3 consists of 15 residues. The germline CDR1 and CDR2 sequences are MNHNS and SASEGT. CDR3: CASSGPNRGTYEQYF. The CDR3 region has the DNA TGTGCCAGCAGTGGCCCGAATCGTGGGACCTACGAGCAGTACTTC.

This chain links TRBV6-6 with TRBJ2-3, with 8 bases aligning to TRBD1. The J call is uncertain, as TRBJ2-1 better fits the DNA end. Germline CDR1 is MNHNY and CDR2 is SVGAGI (reference sequence). The CDR3 is 14 residues long. The CDR3 nucleotides are TGTGCCAGCACCAAGGACAGGGTGGAGAATGAGCAGTTCTTC. Its protein product is CASTKDRVENEQFF.

Only a few counts were recorded for this clonotype. The chain uses TRBV7-2 and TRBJ2-5; 12 bases agree with TRBD2. The DNA end is a closer match to TRBJ2-1, so the J assignment may be wrong. This CDR3 contains 14 residues. Germline V gene data show CDR1 as SGHTA and CDR2 as FQGNSA. In DNA, the CDR3 is TGTGCCAGCAGACGGACTAGCGGGATCAATGAGCAGTTCTTC. Protein sequence: CASRRTSGINEQFF.

The chain links TRBV7-8 to TRBJ2-2; TRBD2 matches at 8 bases. The CDR3 loop spans 15 amino acids. The germline gives CDR1 SGHVS, CDR2 FQNEAQ. V lost 8 bases, J lost 0 bases, and 5 bases stayed unmatched. DNA for the CDR3: TGTGCCAGCGGTCAGCGGGGGCCGAACACCGGGGAGCTGTTTTTT. This codes for CASGQRGPNTGELFF. Using reference TRBV7-8 and TRBJ2-2 for the parts outside the CDR3, the full variable domain is GAGVSQSPRYKVAKRGQDVALRCDPISGHVSLFWYQQALGQGPEFLTYFQNEAQLDKSGLPSDRFFAERPEGSVSTLKIQRTQQEDSAVYLCASGQRGPNTGELFFGEGSRLTVL.

This rearrangement joins TRBV27 to TRBJ2-7; D tentatively reads TRBD1 or TRBD2 (5 bases each). The germline CDR1 and CDR2 sequences are MNHEY and SMNVEV (reference sequence). The ends were cut back, 3 bases at V and 5 bases at J, with 11 bases in the middle. The CDR3 consists of 13 residues. The CDR3 sequence is CASSFGALNEQYF. CDR3 bases: TGTGCCAGCAGTTTCGGGGCGCTCAACGAGCAGTACTTC.

This clonotype counts as medium-sized. This may stem from a read error, because a much larger clone lies one nucleotide away. The gene calls are TRBV28 and TRBJ2-5; TRBD2 matches 7 bases. CDR1 is MDHEN and CDR2 is SYDVKM in the germline V gene. V lost 6 bases and J lost 11; bases outside the gene matches: 18. The length of the CDR3 is 15 residues. The chain's CDR3 is CASRKLGGGGNEQYF. CDR3 bases: TGTGCCAGCAGAAAACTCGGTGGCGGGGGTAATGAGCAGTACTTC.

This clonotype has more than one count but fewer than ten. The chain joins TRBV7-3 to TRBJ2-5; 13 nucleotides agree with TRBD2. Trimming at V came to 5 bases and at J to 4 bases, leaving 10 bases not matched to a gene. CDR1 SGHTA and CDR2 FQGTGA come from the germline V gene. This CDR3 spans 17 amino acids. Here the CDR3 DNA reads TGTGCCAGCAGCGAAACTCCGGGACTAGCGGGAAGAGAGACCCAGTACTTC. It specifies CASSETPGLAGRETQYF.

This clonotype showed up many times. One junction end does not reproduce the germline sequence, and a read error may be involved. The rearrangement links TRBV4-2 to TRBJ2-7, with D maybe TRBD2 (6 bases). This CDR3 comprises 14 residues. Germline assignment: CDR1 LGHNA and CDR2 YNFKEQ. CDR3 sequence: CASSPRGVNSPLHF. The CDR3 DNA is TGTGCCAGCAGCCCCCGCGGGGTAAATTCACCCCTCCACTTC.

This clonotype is medium-sized by share. Here the CDR3 reads CASSLGLAVYNEQFF. CDR3 DNA: TGTGCCAGCAGCCTGGGACTAGCGGTCTACAATGAGCAGTTCTTC. The rearrangement joins TRBV7-8 to TRBJ2-1; 11 nucleotides line up with TRBD2. Trimming cost V 5 bases and J 3 bases; bases outside gene matches: 3. CDR1 and CDR2 from the germline V gene are SGHVS and FQNEAQ. CDR3 size: 15 residues.

By share, this clonotype counts as medium-sized (0.01 to 0.1%). The rearrangement joins TRBV6-6 to TRBJ2-1; D might be TRBD2 (6 bases). The CDR3 is made up of 17 amino acids. From germline, CDR1 is MNHNY and CDR2 SVGAGI (reference sequence). With 2 bases removed from V and 0 bases from J, the gap between germline ends came to 14 bases. The CDR3 reads CASSYTGAKSSYNEQFF. CDR3 DNA sequence: TGTGCCAGCAGTTACACGGGAGCGAAGAGCTCCTACAATGAGCAGTTCTTC.

On this clonotype: This CDR3 fails to terminate in the conserved phenylalanine or tryptophan, so it likely reflects a read error. The limits of the CDR3 on the DNA are not certain, so only TCRdb's listed CDR3 is given. The chain combines TRBV11-1 with TRBJ2-6; the table assigns TRBD2, which was not confirmed against the DNA. The CDR3 numbers 17 amino acids, ends counted. CDR1 and CDR2 (germline): SGHAT, FQDESV (reference sequence). The CDR3 region is CASSRSGRSYNEQFFGA.

This clonotype was recorded a few times. The CDR3 here is CASSLQGGGTGTDTQYF. The CDR3, as DNA: TGTGCCAGCAGTTTACAGGGGGGCGGGACGGGCACAGATACGCAGTATTTT. V and J are TRBV28 and TRBJ2-3; D may be TRBD1 (7 bases). The germline V gene has CDR1 MDHEN and CDR2 SYDVKM. The V end lost 2 bases, the J end lost 1 base, and 16 bases lay between the germline ends. The CDR3 covers 17 residues.

This clonotype has only one observation. The chain couples TRBV18 to TRBJ2-1; 7 bases fit TRBD1. The end of the DNA aligns better with TRBJ2-5, so the J call may be wrong. Germline values: CDR1 KGHSH, CDR2 LQKENI. This CDR3 has 14 residues. CDR3 sequence reads: CASSPGTVQETQYF. CDR3 in DNA: TGTGCCAGCTCACCCGGGACAGTACAAGAGACCCAGTACTTC.

This clonotype was detected only a few times. V and J are TRBV7-8 and TRBJ2-1; D possibly corresponds to TRBD1 (5 bases). The J call may be mistaken, given a closer DNA end match to TRBJ2-7. The CDR3 covers 14 residues. Germline CDR1 is SGHVS and CDR2 is FQNEAQ. CDR3 sequence: CASSLRQNQGEQYF. CDR3 nucleotides: TGTGCCAGCAGCTTAAGACAAAACCAGGGCGAGCAGTACTTC.

Concerning this clonotype: Because it lacks the conserved phenylalanine or tryptophan at the end, this CDR3 is likely a read error. No DNA is shown, since the ends of the CDR3 on it are uncertain; the CDR3 is the one TCRdb lists. V usage is TRBV6-4 and J usage is TRBJ2-5; the D call TRBD1 from the table was never checked on the DNA. The CDR3 is 15 residues long, ends included. Germline V gives CDR1 MRHNA, CDR2 SNTAGT. The CDR3 here is CASRRTANYGYTFGS.

This clonotype showed up many times. The rearrangement joins TRBV10-3 to TRBJ2-1; possibly TRBD1 for D (6 bases). The length of the CDR3 is 16 residues. V was trimmed by 2 bases and J by 2 bases, leaving 13 bases between them. Germline assignment: CDR1 ENHRY and CDR2 SYGVKD. The CDR3 sequence: CAISETQGHPYNEQFF. The DNA for the CDR3 is TGTGCCATCAGTGAGACACAGGGACATCCCTACAATGAGCAGTTCTTC.